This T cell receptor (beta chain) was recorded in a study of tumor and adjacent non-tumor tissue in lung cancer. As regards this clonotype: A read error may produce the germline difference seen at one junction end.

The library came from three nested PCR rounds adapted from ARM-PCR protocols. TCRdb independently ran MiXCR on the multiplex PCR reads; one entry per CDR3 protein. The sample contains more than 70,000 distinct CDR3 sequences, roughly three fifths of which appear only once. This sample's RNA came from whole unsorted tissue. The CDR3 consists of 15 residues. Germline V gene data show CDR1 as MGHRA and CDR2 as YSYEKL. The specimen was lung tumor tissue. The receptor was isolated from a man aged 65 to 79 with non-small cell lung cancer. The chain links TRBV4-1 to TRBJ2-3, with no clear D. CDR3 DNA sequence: TGCTCCAGCAGCCTGTTGGCCGATGGCACAGATACGCTGTATTTT. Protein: CSSSLLADGTDTLYF.